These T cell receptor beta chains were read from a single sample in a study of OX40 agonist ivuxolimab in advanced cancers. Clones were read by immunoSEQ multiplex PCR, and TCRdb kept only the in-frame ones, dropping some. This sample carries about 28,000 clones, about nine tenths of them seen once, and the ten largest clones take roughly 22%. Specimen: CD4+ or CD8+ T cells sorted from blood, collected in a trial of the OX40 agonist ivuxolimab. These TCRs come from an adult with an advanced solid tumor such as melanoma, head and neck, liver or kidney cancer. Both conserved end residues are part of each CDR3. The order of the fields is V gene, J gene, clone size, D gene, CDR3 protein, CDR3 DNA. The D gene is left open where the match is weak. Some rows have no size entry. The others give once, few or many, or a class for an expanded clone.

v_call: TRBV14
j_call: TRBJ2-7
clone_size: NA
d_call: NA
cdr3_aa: CASSQGDSFIYEQYF
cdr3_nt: TGTGCCAGCAGCCAAGGCGACAGTTTTATCTACGAGCAGTACTTC

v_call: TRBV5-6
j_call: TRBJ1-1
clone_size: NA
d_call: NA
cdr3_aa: CASSYRGTEAFF
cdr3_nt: TGTGCCAGCAGCTATCGGGGAACTGAAGCTTTCTTT

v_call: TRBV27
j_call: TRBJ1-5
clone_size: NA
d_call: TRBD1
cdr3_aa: CASSLWGQGDQPQHF
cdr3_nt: TGTGCCAGCAGTTTATGGGGACAGGGGGATCAGCCCCAGCATTTT

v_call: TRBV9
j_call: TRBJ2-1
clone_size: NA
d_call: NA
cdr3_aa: CASSVGAATTYNEQFF
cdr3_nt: TGTGCCAGCAGCGTAGGAGCGGCTACCACCTACAATGAGCAGTTCTTC

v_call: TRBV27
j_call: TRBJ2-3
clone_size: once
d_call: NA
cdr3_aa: CASSRLLTGYSTDTQYF
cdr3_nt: TGTGCCAGCAGTCGTTTACTAACAGGGTATAGCACAGATACGCAGTATTTT

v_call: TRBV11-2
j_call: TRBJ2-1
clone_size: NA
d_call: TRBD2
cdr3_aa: CASSSTLAGLNEQFF
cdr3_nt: TGTGCCAGCAGCTCTACACTAGCGGGGCTCAATGAGCAGTTCTTC

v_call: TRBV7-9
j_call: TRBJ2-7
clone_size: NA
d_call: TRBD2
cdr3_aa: CASSLPPSGSSYEQYF
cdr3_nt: TGTGCCAGCAGCTTACCACCTAGCGGGAGCTCCTACGAGCAGTACTTC

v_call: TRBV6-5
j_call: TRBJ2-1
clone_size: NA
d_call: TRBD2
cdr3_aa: CASSPTSGGYNEQFF
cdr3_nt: TGTGCCAGCAGTCCTACTAGCGGGGGTTACAATGAGCAGTTCTTC

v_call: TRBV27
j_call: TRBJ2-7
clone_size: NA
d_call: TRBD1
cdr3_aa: CASSFSRGRYEQYF
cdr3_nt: TGTGCCAGCAGTTTCTCCAGGGGGCGATACGAGCAGTACTTC

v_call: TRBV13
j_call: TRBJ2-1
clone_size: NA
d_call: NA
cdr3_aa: CASSLRGYNEQFF
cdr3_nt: TGTGCCAGCAGCTTACGGGGATACAATGAGCAGTTCTTC

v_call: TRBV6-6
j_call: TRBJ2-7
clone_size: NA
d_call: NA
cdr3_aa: CASLNTESYEQYF
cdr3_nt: TGTGCCAGCCTGAATACAGAGTCCTACGAGCAGTACTTC

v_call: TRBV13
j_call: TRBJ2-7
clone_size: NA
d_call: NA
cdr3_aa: CASSLSPSYEQYF
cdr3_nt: TGTGCCAGCAGCTTATCCCCCTCCTACGAGCAGTACTTC

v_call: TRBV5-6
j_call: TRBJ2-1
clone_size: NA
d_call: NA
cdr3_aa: CASSLYSYNEQFF
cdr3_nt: TGTGCCAGCAGCTTGTATAGCTACAATGAGCAGTTCTTC

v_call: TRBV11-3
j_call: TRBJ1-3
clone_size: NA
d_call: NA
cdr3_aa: CASSLGKAGNGNTIYF
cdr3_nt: TGTGCCAGCAGCTTAGGAAAAGCAGGGAACGGAAACACCATATATTTT

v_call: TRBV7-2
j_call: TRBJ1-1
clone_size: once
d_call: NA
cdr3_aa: CASSPGWGAEAFF
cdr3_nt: TGTGCCAGCAGCCCAGGATGGGGCGCTGAAGCTTTCTTT

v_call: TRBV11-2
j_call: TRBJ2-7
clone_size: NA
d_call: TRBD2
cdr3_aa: CASSRTSGSVFYEQYF
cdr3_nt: TGTGCCAGCAGCAGAACTAGCGGGAGTGTCTTCTACGAGCAGTACTTC

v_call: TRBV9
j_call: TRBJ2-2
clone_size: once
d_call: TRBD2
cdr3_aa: CASSFSTSGRSTNTGELFF
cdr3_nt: TGTGCCAGCAGCTTCTCGACTAGCGGGAGGTCCACGAACACCGGGGAGCTGTTTTTT

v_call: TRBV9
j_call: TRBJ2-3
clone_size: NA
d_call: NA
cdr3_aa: CASSVFGRVGDTQYF
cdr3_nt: TGTGCCAGCAGCGTATTCGGCAGGGTCGGGGATACGCAGTATTTT

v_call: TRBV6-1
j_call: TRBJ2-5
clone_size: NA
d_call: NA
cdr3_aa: CASSETLYPDF
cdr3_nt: TGTGCCAGCAGTGAAACCCTCTATCCTGACTTC

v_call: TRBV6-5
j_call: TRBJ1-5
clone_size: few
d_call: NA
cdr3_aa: CASSWSGSNQPQHF
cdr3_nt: TGTGCCAGCAGTTGGTCCGGTAGCAATCAGCCCCAGCATTTT

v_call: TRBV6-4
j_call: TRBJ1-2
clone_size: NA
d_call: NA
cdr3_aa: CASSDGPEGYGYTF
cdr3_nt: TGTGCCAGCAGTGACGGGCCCGAGGGCTATGGCTACACCTTC

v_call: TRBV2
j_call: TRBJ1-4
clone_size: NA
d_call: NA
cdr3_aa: CASSEIFLGVKFF
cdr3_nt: TGTGCCAGCAGTGAAATCTTCTTGGGGGTGAAGTTTTTT

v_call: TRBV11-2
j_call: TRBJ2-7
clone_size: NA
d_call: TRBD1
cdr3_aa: CASSPGTGYEQYF
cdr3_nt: TGTGCCAGCAGCCCCGGGACAGGCTACGAGCAGTACTTC

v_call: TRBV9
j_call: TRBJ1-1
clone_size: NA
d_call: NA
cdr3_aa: CASSVSQYTEAFF
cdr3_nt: TGTGCCAGCAGCGTATCCCAGTACACTGAAGCTTTCTTT

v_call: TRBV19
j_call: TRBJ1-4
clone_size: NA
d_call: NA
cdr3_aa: CASSMRSQGYNEKLFF
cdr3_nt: TGTGCCAGTAGTATGAGGTCTCAGGGTTACAACGAAAAACTGTTTTTT

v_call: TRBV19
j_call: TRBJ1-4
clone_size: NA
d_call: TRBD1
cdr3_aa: CASSSDRATNEKLFF
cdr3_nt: TGTGCCAGTAGTTCCGACAGGGCCACTAATGAAAAACTGTTTTTT

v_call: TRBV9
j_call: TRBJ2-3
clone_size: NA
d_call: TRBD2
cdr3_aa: CASSPGTSGSVDTQYF
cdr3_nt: TGTGCCAGCAGCCCAGGGACTAGCGGGAGTGTAGATACGCAGTATTTT

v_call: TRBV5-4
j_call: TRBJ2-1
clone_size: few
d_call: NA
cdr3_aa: CASSFRGLAGHNEQFF
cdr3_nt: TGTGCCAGCAGCTTCAGGGGGTTAGCGGGGCACAATGAGCAGTTCTTC

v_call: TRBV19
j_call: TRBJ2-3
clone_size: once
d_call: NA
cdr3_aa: CASSNRETSTDTQYF
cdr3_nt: TGTGCCAGTAGCAACAGGGAGACAAGCACAGATACGCAGTATTTT

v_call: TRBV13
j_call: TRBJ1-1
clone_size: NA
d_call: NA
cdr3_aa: CASSSPTGTLNTEAFF
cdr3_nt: TGTGCCAGCAGCTCGCCGACAGGAACGTTAAACACTGAAGCTTTCTTT

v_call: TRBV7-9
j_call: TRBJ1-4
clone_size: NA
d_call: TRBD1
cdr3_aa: CASSPTGVLGNEKLFF
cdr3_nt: TGTGCCAGCAGCCCAACAGGGGTCTTGGGTAATGAAAAACTGTTTTTT

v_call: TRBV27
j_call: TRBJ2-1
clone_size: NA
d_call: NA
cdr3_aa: CASSLTGFNEQFF
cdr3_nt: TGTGCCAGCAGTTTAACAGGGTTCAATGAGCAGTTCTTC

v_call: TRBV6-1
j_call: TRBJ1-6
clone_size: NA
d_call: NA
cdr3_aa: CASSGARWPATNSPLHF
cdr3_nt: TGTGCCAGCAGTGGAGCTAGGTGGCCAGCCACTAATTCACCCCTCCACTTT

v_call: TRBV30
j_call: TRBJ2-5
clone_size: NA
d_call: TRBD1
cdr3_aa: CAWSVQNRGQETQYF
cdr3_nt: TGTGCCTGGAGTGTACAAAACAGGGGGCAAGAGACCCAGTACTTC

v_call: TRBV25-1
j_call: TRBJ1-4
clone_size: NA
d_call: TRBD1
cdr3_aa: CASPRGREKLFF
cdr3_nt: TGTGCCAGCCCTAGGGGGCGGGAAAAACTGTTTTTT

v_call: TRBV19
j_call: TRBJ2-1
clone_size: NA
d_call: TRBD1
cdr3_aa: CASSIETGGNEQFF
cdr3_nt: TGTGCCAGTAGTATAGAGACAGGGGGCAATGAGCAGTTCTTC

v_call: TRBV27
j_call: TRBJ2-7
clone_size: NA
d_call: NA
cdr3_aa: CASSFSTGTYEQYF
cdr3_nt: TGTGCCAGCAGTTTTTCGACGGGGACCTACGAGCAGTACTTC

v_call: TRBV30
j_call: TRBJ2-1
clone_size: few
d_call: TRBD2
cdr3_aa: CAWKAGGGSYNEQFF
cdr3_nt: TGTGCCTGGAAGGCGGGCGGGGGTTCCTACAATGAGCAGTTCTTC

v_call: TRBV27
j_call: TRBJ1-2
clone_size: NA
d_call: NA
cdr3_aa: CASGGGGGYTF
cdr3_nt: TGTGCCAGCGGGGGAGGGGGTGGCTACACCTTC

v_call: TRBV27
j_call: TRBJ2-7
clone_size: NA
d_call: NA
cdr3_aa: CASSSSSYEQYF
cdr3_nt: TGTGCCAGCAGTTCCAGCTCCTACGAGCAGTACTTC

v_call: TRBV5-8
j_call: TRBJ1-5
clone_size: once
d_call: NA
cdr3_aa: CASSLDPGANQPQHF
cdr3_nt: TGTGCCAGCAGCTTGGATCCAGGGGCAAATCAGCCCCAGCATTTT

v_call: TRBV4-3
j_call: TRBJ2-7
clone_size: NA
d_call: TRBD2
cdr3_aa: CASSQVDSGSYEQYF
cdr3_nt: TGCGCCAGCAGCCAAGTTGATAGCGGGAGTTACGAGCAGTACTTC

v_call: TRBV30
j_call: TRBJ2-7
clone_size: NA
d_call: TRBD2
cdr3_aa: CAWSGASGAYEQYF
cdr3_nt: TGTGCCTGGAGTGGGGCTAGCGGGGCCTACGAGCAGTACTTC

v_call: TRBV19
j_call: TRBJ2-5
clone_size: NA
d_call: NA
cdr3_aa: CASSIPDRQETQYF
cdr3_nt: TGTGCCAGTAGTATCCCGGACAGACAAGAGACCCAGTACTTC

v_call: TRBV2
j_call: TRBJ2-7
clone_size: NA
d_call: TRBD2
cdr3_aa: CASRTGLASPYEQYF
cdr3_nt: TGTGCCAGCAGAACGGGACTAGCGAGCCCCTACGAGCAGTACTTC

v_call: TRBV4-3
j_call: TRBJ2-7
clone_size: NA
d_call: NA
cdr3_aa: CASRPGTHIGEQYF
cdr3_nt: TGCGCCAGCAGGCCCGGGACCCACATCGGGGAGCAGTACTTC

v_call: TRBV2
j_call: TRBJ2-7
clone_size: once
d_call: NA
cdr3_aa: CASSGGDSFYTLTYEQYF
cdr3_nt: TGTGCCAGCAGTGGGGGGGACTCCTTCTATACGCTTACCTACGAGCAGTACTTC

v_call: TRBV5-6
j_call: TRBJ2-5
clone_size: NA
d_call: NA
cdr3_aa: CASNLWGGPYQETQYF
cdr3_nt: TGTGCCAGCAATCTCTGGGGGGGCCCGTACCAAGAGACCCAGTACTTC

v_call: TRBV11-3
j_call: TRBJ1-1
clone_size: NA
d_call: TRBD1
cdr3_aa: CASSAGTGSLTEAFF
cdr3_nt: TGTGCCAGCAGCGCAGGGACAGGTTCGTTAACTGAAGCTTTCTTT

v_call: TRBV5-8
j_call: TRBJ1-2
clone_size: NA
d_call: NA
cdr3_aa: CASSLARSTNYGYTF
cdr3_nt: TGTGCCAGCAGCTTGGCTAGATCCACTAACTATGGCTACACCTTC

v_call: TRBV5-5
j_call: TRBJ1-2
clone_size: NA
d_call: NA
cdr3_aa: CASSWGPPADVSYGYTF
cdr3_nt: TGTGCCAGCAGCTGGGGGCCCCCGGCCGATGTGTCCTACGGCTACACCTTC

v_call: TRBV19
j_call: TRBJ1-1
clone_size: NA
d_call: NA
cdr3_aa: CASSITGMWTEAFF
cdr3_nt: TGTGCCAGTAGTATCACAGGAATGTGGACTGAAGCTTTCTTT

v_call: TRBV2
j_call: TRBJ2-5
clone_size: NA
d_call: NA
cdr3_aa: CASSVSVADQETQYF
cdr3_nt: TGTGCCAGCAGTGTATCGGTAGCGGACCAAGAGACCCAGTACTTC